This passage covers 13 T cell receptor beta chains from one sample sequenced in a study of cytomegalovirus exposure and HLA in healthy donors. Primers: 60 Vbeta forward and 13 Jbeta reverse. TCRdb's copy holds only in-frame clones and misses some; the assay was immunoSEQ multiplex PCR. Among roughly 260,000 clones listed, 84% were seen once. Input material: PBMCs. The receptors shown here come from a woman aged 40 to 50 in good health and CMV-seropositive.

This sequence joins TRBV4-3 and TRBJ2-7; 9 nucleotides line up with TRBD1. This CDR3 is 14 amino acids long. CDR1 is LGHNA, CDR2 YSLEER, per germline. V was clipped by 1 base and J by 7 bases; unmatched bases: 5. The CDR3 DNA reads TGCGCCAGCAGCCAAGGGGCGACAGGGGGTGAGCAGTACTTC. Encoded protein: CASSQGATGGEQYF.

V usage is TRBV5-1 and J usage is TRBJ1-6; D is ambiguous. The CDR3 spans 15 residues. V lost 0 bases to trimming and J lost 9 bases, with 13 bases between them. CDR1 is SGHRS, CDR2 YFSETQ, per germline. CDR3 sequence (DNA): TGCGCCAGCAGCTTGGAGAGCAACTCAATTTCACCCCTCCACTTT. The encoded protein is CASSLESNSISPLHF.

Comment on this clone: Distinct nucleotide sequences in the sample also encode this CDR3. The chain is built from TRBV28 and TRBJ1-5; tentative D call: TRBD1 (5 bases). The CDR3 sequence is 14 residues long. Trimming cost V 2 bases and J 3 bases, with 8 bases left between them. Germline loops: CDR1 MDHEN, CDR2 SYDVKM. Written as DNA, the CDR3 is TGTGCCAGCAGTTTAGCAGGGTCCAATCAGCCCCAGCATTTT. This translates into CASSLAGSNQPQHF.

The chain carries TRBV12-5 and TRBJ2-7, with TRBD2 identical over 8 bases. Germline trimming cut 5 bases from V and 10 bases from J; bases unmatched to any gene: 10. The germline gives CDR1 LGHNT, CDR2 FRNRAP. The CDR3 loop spans 13 amino acids. The CDR3 region is CASGTKTAGAQYF. As DNA, the CDR3 is TGTGCTAGTGGTACAAAAACAGCGGGAGCACAGTACTTC.

This clone appeared a single time. The chain joins TRBV7-2 to TRBJ2-7; 9 bases are shared with TRBD2. The CDR3 spans 16 residues. Germline CDR1 is SGHTA and CDR2 is FQGNSA. J was trimmed by 7 bases and V by 0 bases; bases with no gene match: 10. CDR3 loop: CASSLAPREGLGEQYF. The DNA of the CDR3 is TGTGCCAGCAGCTTAGCCCCGCGGGAGGGCCTCGGAGAGCAGTACTTC.

The rearrangement links TRBV6-5 to TRBJ2-2; a possible D gene is TRBD2 (6 bases). CDR3 length: 11 amino acids. CDR1 MNHEY and CDR2 SVGAGI come from the germline V gene. Trimming removed 10 bases from V and 8 bases from J, with 11 bases in between. The CDR3, as DNA: TGTGCCACCGCGGGGCGGGGGGAGCTGTTTTTT. This sequence encodes CATAGRGELFF.

This chain joins TRBV28 and TRBJ2-1, with D perhaps matching TRBD2 (7 bases). The V gene lost 6 bases and the J gene lost 10 bases, with 25 bases spanning the gap. Germline V CDR1 and CDR2: MDHEN, SYDVKM. This CDR3 region has 16 residues. The CDR3 nucleotides are TGTGCCAGCAGCAACTCGCAGAGGGGGGGGGTTGAGGAGCAGTTCTTC. The encoded protein is CASSNSQRGGVEEQFF.

The chain has TRBV7-3 and TRBJ2-3, with 7 bases fitting TRBD2. The CDR3 spans 14 residues. The junction had 4 bases not matched to a gene; V was cut back by 3 bases and J by 4 bases. Germline assignment: CDR1 SGHTA and CDR2 FQGTGA. CDR3 sequence (DNA): TGTGCCAGCAGCTTGGGCGGGAGCGCAGATACGCAGTATTTT. Protein: CASSLGGSADTQYF.

The J gene is TRBJ2-1, the V gene TRBV27; 12 bases are shared with TRBD2. The germline CDR1 and CDR2 sequences are MNHEY and SMNVEV (reference sequence). The CDR3 contains 17 residues. Trimming removed 5 bases from V and 8 bases from J; junction bases left unmatched: 13. The CDR3 sequence: CASSKYPTSGRSDEQFF. Here the CDR3 DNA reads TGTGCCAGCAGTAAATACCCGACTAGCGGGAGATCCGATGAGCAGTTCTTC.

The rearrangement uses TRBV11-2 and TRBJ1-4; 7 bases fit TRBD1. The germline V gene has CDR1 SGHAT and CDR2 FQNNGV. The V segment lost 5 bases and the J segment 8 bases; nucleotides outside the gene matches: 5. CDR3 length: 13 amino acids. CDR3 residues: CASSPTGREKLFF. The DNA of the CDR3 is TGTGCCAGCAGCCCGACAGGGCGGGAAAAACTGTTTTTT.

The chain joins TRBV5-1 to TRBJ2-4, with 10 bases lining up with TRBD1. Germline CDR1 SGHRS, CDR2 YFSETQ. V was clipped by 4 bases and J by 1 base; unmatched bases: 11. This CDR3 region has 18 residues. The CDR3 reads CASSALGGGQGAKNIQYF. DNA of the CDR3: TGCGCCAGCAGCGCACTAGGGGGGGGACAGGGGGCCAAAAACATTCAGTACTTC.

This clone was found a few times. The gene calls are TRBV2 and TRBJ1-4; D gene uncertain. The CDR3 contains 14 residues. Looked up from germline, CDR1 is SNHLY and CDR2 is FYNNEI. Trimming pared 5 bases from V and 11 bases from J, leaving 18 bases between. The CDR3 sequence: CASSPDRAGDKLFF. CDR3 in DNA: TGTGCCAGCAGTCCTGACCGGGCGGGTGATAAACTGTTTTTT. Looking up the rest from reference TRBV2 and TRBJ1-4 gives the full variable domain: EPEVTQTPSHQVTQMGQEVILRCVPISNHLYFYWYRQILGQKVEFLVSFYNNEISEKSEIFDDQFSVERPDGSNFTLKIRSTKLEDSAMYFCASSPDRAGDKLFFGSGTQLSVL.

The chain employs TRBV5-8 and TRBJ2-7; TRBD2 agrees at 13 bases. V shed 4 bases, J shed 0 bases, and the junction held 7 bases outside the gene matches. There are 17 residues in the CDR3. Germline loops: CDR1 SGHTS, CDR2 YDEGEE. CDR3: CASSLGTSGASSYEQYF. The CDR3 nucleotides are TGTGCCAGCAGCCTAGGGACTAGCGGGGCTAGCTCCTACGAGCAGTACTTC.